These 18 T cell receptor beta chains share one sample of origin, sequenced in a study of OX40 agonist ivuxolimab in advanced cancers. Repertoires were generated with immunoSEQ multiplex PCR, while TCRdb's copy carries only in-frame clones and drops some. The top ten clones hold roughly 6% of a sample with around 69,000 clones, 75% to 90% of them seen once. The material sequenced was CD4+ or CD8+ T cells sorted from blood, taken in a trial of the OX40 agonist ivuxolimab. The receptor source for this set is an adult with an advanced solid tumor such as melanoma, head and neck, liver or kidney cancer.

The chain uses TRBV7-3 and TRBJ1-1, with D unresolved. Germline lookup yields CDR1 SGHTA and CDR2 FQGTGA. The V and J ends lost 2 bases and 5 bases respectively, with 15 bases between them. This CDR3 has 15 amino acids. This CDR3 is CASSLLTAIGTEAFF. The CDR3 DNA reads as TGTGCCAGCAGCTTATTAACAGCCATAGGAACTGAAGCTTTCTTT.

V gene TRBV10-2 combines with J gene TRBJ1-2; D gene uncertain. CDR3 length: 14 residues. The germline V gene encodes CDR1 WSHSY and CDR2 SAAADI. Trimming took 4 bases from V and 2 from J, leaving 11 bases between them. CDR3 coding DNA: TGCGCCAGCAGTGGGGCAGGAGGAAACTATGGCTACACCTTC. Its translation is CASSGAGGNYGYTF.

This clone was recorded only once. The rearrangement uses TRBV7-3 and TRBJ2-1, with 11 bases that match TRBD2. V lost 4 bases to trimming and J lost 2 bases; unmatched junction nucleotides: 4. The CDR3 has 16 amino acids. Germline V gene sequence: CDR1 SGHTA, CDR2 FQGTGA. CDR3 bases: TGTGCCAGCAGCTCCTTAGCGGGAGGGCCCTACAATGAGCAGTTCTTC. The encoded protein is CASSSLAGGPYNEQFF.

The table lists this clone with a few counts. V gene TRBV30 combines with J gene TRBJ2-1, with D tentatively TRBD2 (6 bases). CDR1 is GTSNPN, CDR2 SVGIG, per germline (reference sequence). V lost 2 bases and J lost 4, with 12 bases in between. The CDR3 totals 14 residues. The CDR3 DNA follows: TGTGCCTGGAGTAAGGCGGGAAGATACAATGAGCAGTTCTTC. It codes for CAWSKAGRYNEQFF.

The chain recombines TRBV27 with TRBJ2-6; the D gene is possibly TRBD2 (5 bases). V was trimmed by 8 bases and J by 3 bases, leaving 11 bases between them. CDR3 length equals 14 residues. CDR1 and CDR2 (germline): MNHEY, SMNVEV (reference sequence). CDR3 in DNA: TGTGCCAGCTCGGGCGGGTTTGGGGCCAACGTCCTGACTTTC. Protein product: CASSGGFGANVLTF. Full variable domain (remainder filled in from reference TRBV27 and TRBJ2-6): EAQVTQNPRYLITVTGKKLTVTCSQNMNHEYMSWYRQDPGLGLRQIYYSMNVEVTDKGDVPEGYKVSRKEKRNFPLILESPSPNQTSLYFCASSGGFGANVLTFGAGSRLTVL.

The CDR3 DNA follows: TGTGCCACCACGGGGGGTCTAGCGGGTTATACCAGCTCCTACAATGAGCAGTTCTTC. This translates into CATTGGLAGYTSSYNEQFF. The chain joins TRBV5-4 to TRBJ2-1; TRBD2 matches 8 bases. Trimming took 9 bases from V and 0 from J; bases not matched to a gene: 20. The CDR3 has 19 residues. CDR1 is SGHNT and CDR2 is YYREEE in the germline V gene (reference sequence).

This rearrangement joins TRBV30 to TRBJ1-3; D ambiguous. CDR1 is GTSNPN and CDR2 is SVGIG in the germline V gene (reference sequence). This CDR3 contains 16 residues. V lost 0 bases to trimming and J lost 0 bases, with 12 bases between them. CDR3 sequence: CAWSVLRPSSGNTIYF. In nucleotides, the CDR3 is TGTGCCTGGAGTGTACTTCGGCCCTCCTCTGGAAACACCATATATTTT.

This chain connects TRBV7-3 to TRBJ2-7; 10 positions match TRBD2. Per the germline V gene, CDR1 is SGHTA and CDR2 is FQGTGA. The CDR3 loop spans 15 amino acids. The V gene end was trimmed by 2 bases and the J gene end by 2 bases; junction bases not matched to a gene: 3. The CDR3 reads CASSLGTSVAYEQYF. DNA for the CDR3: TGTGCCAGCAGCTTAGGGACTAGCGTTGCCTACGAGCAGTACTTC.

V usage is TRBV12-5 and J usage is TRBJ2-7; no definite D call. The CDR3 length is 11 residues. The germline gives CDR1 LGHNT, CDR2 FRNRAP. V shed 4 bases and J shed 5 bases, with 6 bases lying between them. CDR3 residues: CASGSADEQYF. CDR3 DNA: TGTGCTAGTGGTTCAGCTGACGAGCAGTACTTC.

This sequence joins TRBV7-9 and TRBJ2-7; 12 positions agree with TRBD1. The germline V gene encodes CDR1 SEHNR and CDR2 FQNEAQ (reference sequence). Germline trimming cut 2 bases from V and 3 bases from J; bases unmatched to any gene: 5. CDR3 length equals 16 residues. The chain's CDR3 is CASSLSGQGAFYEQYF. As DNA, the CDR3 is TGTGCCAGCAGCTTATCGGGACAGGGGGCTTTCTACGAGCAGTACTTC.

The V and J genes are TRBV13 and TRBJ2-7; D gene unclear. This CDR3 comprises 13 residues. Trimming cost V 1 base and J 4 bases, with 8 bases left between them. Per the germline V gene, CDR1 is PRHDT and CDR2 is FYEKMQ (reference sequence). The CDR3 region is CASSLERSYEQYF. CDR3 nucleotides: TGTGCCAGCAGCTTAGAGCGTTCATACGAGCAGTACTTC.

The gene calls are TRBV14 and TRBJ2-1; weak D call: TRBD2 (7 bases). The CDR3 runs 17 residues. Germline CDR1 is SGHDN and CDR2 is FVKESK. Trimming left V 0 bases short and J 9 bases short, with 21 bases between. The CDR3 region has the DNA TGTGCCAGCAGCCAAGATGGCCTGGGGAGGGGGAGGATTGAGCAGTTCTTC. It translates to CASSQDGLGRGRIEQFF.

V and J are TRBV2 and TRBJ2-5; 10 bases fit TRBD1. V gave up 6 bases and J gave up 5 bases; unmatched junction bases: 9. The CDR3 is made up of 15 amino acids. CDR1 and CDR2 (germline): SNHLY, FYNNEI. The CDR3: CASRHPTGGVETQYF. The CDR3 DNA reads TGTGCCAGCAGACACCCGACAGGGGGCGTCGAGACCCAGTACTTC.

For the CDR3, the DNA is TGTGCCAGTAGTGTAGCGGGGGAAGCCTACGAGCAGTACTTC. Translating gives CASSVAGEAYEQYF. The chain joins TRBV19 to TRBJ2-7, with 9 bases fitting TRBD2. Germline CDR1 reads LNHDA; CDR2 reads SQIVND (reference sequence). This CDR3 comprises 14 residues. The trim removed 5 bases at V and 2 bases at J, leaving 4 bases unmatched.

V gene TRBV4-1 combines with J gene TRBJ1-5; D possibly corresponds to TRBD1 (5 bases). This CDR3 comprises 15 residues. The V gene lost 1 base and the J gene lost 1 base, with 8 bases spanning the gap. CDR1 and CDR2 from the germline V gene are MGHRA and YSYEKL. The CDR3 loop reads CASSQGDGSNQPQHF. The CDR3 bases are TGCGCCAGCAGCCAAGGGGACGGGAGCAATCAGCCCCAGCATTTT.

The J gene is TRBJ2-7, the V gene TRBV4-1; 8 nucleotides line up with TRBD1. Germline CDR1 and CDR2: MGHRA and YSYEKL. The CDR3 length is 15 residues. V was clipped by 3 bases and J by 5 bases; unmatched bases: 9. The chain's CDR3 is CASSHIQGGRDEQYF. CDR3 DNA sequence: TGCGCCAGCAGCCATATACAGGGGGGAAGGGACGAGCAGTACTTC.

This clone showed up just once. A far larger clone lies a single base away; this is likely a read error. The rearrangement joins TRBV9 to TRBJ1-5, with 9 bases matching TRBD1. The ends lost 3 bases at V and 4 bases at J; junction bases unmatched: 2. The CDR3 covers 14 residues. The germline V gene encodes CDR1 SGDLS and CDR2 YYNGEE. CDR3 protein: CASSAGTGNQPQHF. The CDR3 DNA follows: TGTGCCAGCAGCGCCGGGACAGGGAATCAGCCCCAGCATTTT.

The rearrangement links TRBV19 to TRBJ1-1, with D unresolved. CDR3 size: 12 residues. V lost 8 bases and J 5 bases, leaving 12 bases between the germline ends. Germline V gene lookup returns CDR1 LNHDA and CDR2 SQIVND (reference sequence). CDR3 nucleotides: TGTGCCAGTCACGACATGGCGACTGAAGCTTTCTTT. It codes for CASHDMATEAFF.